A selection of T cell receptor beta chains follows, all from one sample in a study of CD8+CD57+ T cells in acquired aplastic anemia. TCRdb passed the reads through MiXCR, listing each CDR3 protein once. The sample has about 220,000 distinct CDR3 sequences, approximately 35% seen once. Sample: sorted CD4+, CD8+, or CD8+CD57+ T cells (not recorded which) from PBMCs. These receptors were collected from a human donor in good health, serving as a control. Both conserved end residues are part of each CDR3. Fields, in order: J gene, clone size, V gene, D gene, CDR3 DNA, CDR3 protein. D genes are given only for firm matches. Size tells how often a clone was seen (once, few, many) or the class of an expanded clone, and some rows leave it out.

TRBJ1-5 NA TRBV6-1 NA TGTGCCAGCAGCCGCGACATCCCACAGGGAAATAGCAATCAGCCCCAGCATTTT CASSRDIPQGNSNQPQHF
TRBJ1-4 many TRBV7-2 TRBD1 TGTGCCAGCAGCTTAAGGTACAGGGGTGGTGAAAAACTGTTTTTT CASSLRYRGGEKLFF
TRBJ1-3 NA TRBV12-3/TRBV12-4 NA TGTGCCAGCAGTTTACACAGCTCTGGAAACACCATATATTTT CASSLHSSGNTIYF
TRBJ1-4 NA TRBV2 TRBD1 TGTGCCAGCAGGGGACAGGGGTCTCAGGAAAAACTGTTTTTT CASRGQGSQEKLFF
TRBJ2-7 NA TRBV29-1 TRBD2 TGCAGCGCAGGAGCGGGGGGCTACGAGCAGTACTTC CSAGAGGYEQYF
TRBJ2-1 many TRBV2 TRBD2 TGTGCCAGCAGTGAATGGACTACTAGCGGGAAATATGAGCAGTTCTTC CASSEWTTSGKYEQFF
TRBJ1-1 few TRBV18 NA TGTGCCAGCTCACCGGTGGACCGGGGGATGAACACTGAAGCTTTCTTT CASSPVDRGMNTEAFF
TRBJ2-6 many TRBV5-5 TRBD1 TGTGCCAGCAGCATGCGGAGACAGGGAATCGCTACCTCTGGGGCCAACGTCCTGACTTTC CASSMRRQGIATSGANVLTF
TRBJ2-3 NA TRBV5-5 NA TGTGCCAGCAGCTTTTATAGGGTGAATGGGGATACGCAGTATTTT CASSFYRVNGDTQYF
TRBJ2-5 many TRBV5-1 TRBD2 TGCGCCAGCAGCTTGGCGGGACTAGGGGATACCGCCCAGTACTTC CASSLAGLGDTAQYF
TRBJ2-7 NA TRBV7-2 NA TGTGCCAGCAGCTCCCCTGGGGGGTACGAGCAGTACTTC CASSSPGGYEQYF
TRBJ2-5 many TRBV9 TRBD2 TGTGCCAGCGGGGGAGCGGGGGGGGAGACCCAGTACTTC CASGGAGGETQYF
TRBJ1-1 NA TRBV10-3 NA TGTGCCATCAGTGAGAGTATGAACACTGAAGCTTTCTTT CAISESMNTEAFF
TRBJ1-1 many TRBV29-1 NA TGCAGCGTTGCGGCCGGCTGGGGCATGAACACTGAAGCTTTCTTT CSVAAGWGMNTEAFF
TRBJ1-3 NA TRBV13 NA TGTGCCAGCAGCTCGTTACAGGGAAGAAACACCATATATTTT CASSSLQGRNTIYF
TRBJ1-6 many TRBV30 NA TGTGCCTCCCGAAGGGACGTTAAATCACCCCTCCACTTT CASRRDVKSPLHF
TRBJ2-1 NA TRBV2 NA TGTGCCAGCAGTGAAGCCCATGGGGGGGCCAATGAGCAGTTCTTC CASSEAHGGANEQFF
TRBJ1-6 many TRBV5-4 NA TGTGCCAGCAGCTTGGGCGGGGTTATTGGTTCACCCCTCCACTTT CASSLGGVIGSPLHF
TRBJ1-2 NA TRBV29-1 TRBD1 TGCAGCGTTGAGAGGACAGGGGGCCTCTATGGCTACACCTTC CSVERTGGLYGYTF
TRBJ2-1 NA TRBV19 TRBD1 TGTGCCAGTAGTTCAGGGGGCTGGAATGAGCAGTTCTTC CASSSGGWNEQFF
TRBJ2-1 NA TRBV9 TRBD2 TGTGCCAGCAGCGCACAGACACGGGGGGGCCACTACAATGAGCAGTTCTTC CASSAQTRGGHYNEQFF
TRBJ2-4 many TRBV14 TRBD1 TGTGCCAGCAGCCAACTACAGGGGACCAAAAACATTCAGTACTTC CASSQLQGTKNIQYF
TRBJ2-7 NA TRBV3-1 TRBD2 TGTGCCAGCAGCCTAGGACTAGCGGGATTGTACGAGCAGTACTTC CASSLGLAGLYEQYF
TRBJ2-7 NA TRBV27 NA TGTGCCAGCAGTGGCCCTAGCTTAGCTTCCTACGAGCAGTACTTC CASSGPSLASYEQYF
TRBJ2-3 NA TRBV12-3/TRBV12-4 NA TGTGCCAGCAGTTTAGCGCTCTGGAGCGGTGATAGCACAGATACGCAGTATTTT CASSLALWSGDSTDTQYF
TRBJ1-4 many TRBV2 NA TGTGCCAGCGAGGGTGACAGGAATGAAAAACTGTTTTTT CASEGDRNEKLFF
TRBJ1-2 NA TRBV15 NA TGTGCCACCAGCAGTCGATGGGTTGAGGACTATGGCTACACCTTC CATSSRWVEDYGYTF